This record covers a single TCR beta chain. Its antigen specificity is not known. Per-nucleotide qualities are absent, and no much larger clonotype sits a single base away. This entry is derived from a study of T cell responses to AZD1222 COVID-19 vaccine (dated by TCRdb to about 2021). About the full investigation: AZD1222 recipients given second doses at about 4 weeks or at about 12 weeks were pooled, since spike-specific TCR depth and breadth were not found to differ between the two schedules. Trial participants were enrolled by age into 18-55, 56-69 and 70-plus year subgroups, with roughly 160, 29 and 62 TCR-sequenced participants respectively. TCR sequencing covered some 250 trial participants: roughly 200 given two doses of AZD1222 and about 26 given two doses of MenACWY control vaccine. General study outcomes and caveats: Most participants were white British and females outnumbered males, and the authors suggested that clonal diversity may have been underestimated. Because no day 14 peak-response samples were available, the repertoires could be characterized only after the peak T cell response. In the small 56-69-year group, the increase in depth fell short of significance, most likely because of low power. Only six AZD1222 recipients were SARS-CoV-2 seropositive at baseline, limiting conclusions about previously exposed vaccinees. The whole spike protein was spanned by vaccine-associated CD4 TCRs, and dominant responses were seen in regions 160-218 and 743-854. After two AZD1222 doses, both the breadth and the depth of spike-specific TCRs were significantly higher than at day 0 and than in MenACWY recipients. Nearly half of unique spike-specific TCRs reportedly recognized epitopes outside regions mutated in the B.1.351 and B.1.1.7 variants.

V drops 5 bases and J drops 2 bases, leaving 16 bases in between. According to the germline V gene, CDR1 reads SGHVS and CDR2 reads FNYEAQ. The CDR3 goes from the cysteine to the phenylalanine over 15 residues. Just CDR3 DNA is preserved here, 45 bases in frame from base 1. The CDR3 regions of human TCRbeta chains were analyzed by immunosequencing. Per the original workflow: Repertoire TCRs were checked for matches against a reference library of SARS-CoV-2-specific TCRs that had been generated using the MIRA antigen-specificity platform. Breadth was defined as the fraction of unique TCRs that were SARS-CoV-2-associated, and depth was defined as the fraction of total T cells that were SARS-CoV-2-associated. Using the MIRA data, each spike-specific TCR was assigned both to the spike region to which the TCR was reactive and to a CD4 or CD8 class. Log10-transformed breadth and depth values were compared by one-way ANOVA with Sidak's multiple comparisons tests. The clones in this table, taken by TCRdb from immuneACCESS, are in-frame only. Not every clone is retained; where verified, under half of the shortfall comes from an unresolved V gene, and the cause of the rest is unknown. Clonal size and the V and J genes are those of that table, whereas D and trimming came from the DNA. The sample table lists 100,000 to 150,000 clones, approximately 91% of them with a count of one. The ten largest clones represent approximately 1.8% of the sample.

Read against the paper, the sample's time point label means: baseline before first vaccination. Samples from vaccinated people were obtained from the UK trials COV001 and COV002, which included a single-blind randomized controlled phase 2/3 trial of AZD1222 (ChAdOx1 nCoV-19) in healthy adults. Trial participant PBMC samples were collected at day 0 and day 28 after the second dose for TCRbeta chain sequencing. The chain was built from TRBV7-6 and TRBJ2-7, and perhaps TRBD1 as D gene, on 6 matching bases. The clonotype comes from an adult in good health. Material: peripheral blood, obtained on day 0 of AZD1222 vaccination. CDR3 protein: CASSPGVSQTYEQYF. The DNA reads as follows: TGTGCCAGCAGCCCAGGGGTCTCTCAAACCTACGAGCAGTACTTC. The full variable domain, with segments outside the CDR3 supplied by the reference TRBV7-6 and TRBJ2-7 proteins, appears as GAGVSQSPRYKVTKRGQDVALRCDPISGHVSLYWYRQALGQGPEFLTYFNYEAQQDKSGLPNDRFSAERPEGSISTLTIQRTEQRDSAMYRCASSPGVSQTYEQYFGPGTRLTVT.